One sample yielded the 31 T cell receptor beta chains listed below, sequenced in a study of control samples from healthy donors and cancer patients. Assay: immunoSEQ multiplex PCR; the TCRdb copy retains only in-frame clones and omits some. Of approximately 84,000 clones in the sample, roughly four fifths were seen once. Sequences were obtained from blood. These receptors all come from an older woman in good health.

The V gene is TRBV21-1, the J gene TRBJ1-4; TRBD1 is the table's D call and was not checked against the DNA. TRBV21-1 is a pseudogene locus. There are 15 residues in the CDR3. The CDR3 DNA reads as TGTGCCAGCAGCTTACGCAGGGGGCGTAATGAAAAACTGTTTTTT. Translation: CASSLRRGRNEKLFF.

The chain uses TRBV29-1 and TRBJ2-7, with D possibly matching TRBD2 (6 bases). This CDR3 is 12 amino acids long. Trimming left V 7 bases short and J 3 bases short, with 13 bases between. Germline assignment: CDR1 SQVTM and CDR2 ANQGSEA. The chain's CDR3 is CSAGTSRYEQYF. In nucleotides, the CDR3 is TGCAGCGCTGGGACTTCCCGCTACGAGCAGTACTTC.

V is TRBV19 and J is TRBJ2-1; 9 nucleotides align to TRBD2. This CDR3 has 16 amino acids. V shed 5 bases and J 3 bases; nucleotides not matched to a gene: 8. Germline loops: CDR1 LNHDA, CDR2 SQIVND (reference sequence). CDR3 bases: TGTGCCAGTAGTGAACCTACTAGCGGGTACTACAATGAGCAGTTCTTC. Protein product: CASSEPTSGYYNEQFF.

The genes are TRBV6-2 or TRBV6-3 and TRBJ1-1, with 9 bases identical to TRBD1. Trimming cost V 5 bases and J 3 bases; bases outside gene matches: 10. From germline, CDR1 is MNHEY and CDR2 SVGEGT. The CDR3 extends over 16 amino acids. This chain's CDR3 is CASSQSGTGLYTEAFF. Written as DNA, the CDR3 is TGTGCCAGCAGTCAGTCCGGGACAGGGCTATACACTGAAGCTTTCTTT.

This clone occurred a few times. This chain uses TRBV5-1 with TRBJ1-2, with D possibly matching TRBD1 (6 bases). CDR1 SGHRS and CDR2 YFSETQ come from the germline V gene. The CDR3 runs to 15 residues. V lost 1 base, J lost 5 bases, and 15 bases lay in between. CDR3 loop: CASSLKPGETYGYTF. CDR3 nucleotide sequence: TGCGCCAGCAGCTTGAAGCCAGGGGAAACGTATGGCTACACCTTC.

This sequence joins TRBV28 and TRBJ1-2; 8 positions match TRBD1. With V trimmed by 8 bases and J by 8 bases, 7 bases remained unmatched. The CDR3 has 12 amino acids. Germline V CDR1 and CDR2: MDHEN, SYDVKM. CDR3 bases: TGTGCCAGCGACGGACAGGGTACAGGCTACACCTTC. Amino acids: CASDGQGTGYTF.

This clone occurred a few times. The chain joins TRBV5-5 to TRBJ1-2, with a tentative D call TRBD1 (5 bases). Germline V gene sequence: CDR1 SGHKS, CDR2 YYEKEE (reference sequence). CDR3 size: 12 residues. V was pared by 2 bases and J by 7 bases, with 9 bases between. The DNA for the CDR3 is TGTGCCAGCAGCTTAGGGACTTTTGGCTACACCTTC. This sequence encodes CASSLGTFGYTF.

The chain combines TRBV18 with TRBJ2-1; D is ambiguous. CDR3 size: 14 residues. The germline gives CDR1 KGHSH, CDR2 LQKENI. V gave up 3 bases and J gave up 3 bases, with 9 bases separating them. For the CDR3, the DNA is TGTGCCAGCTCACCCCAGAGGAGCTACAATGAGCAGTTCTTC. Translated, it gives CASSPQRSYNEQFF.

The genes are TRBV19 and TRBJ2-2, with no clear D. Trimming stripped 3 bases from V and 3 bases from J, with 20 bases between. This CDR3 has 18 amino acids. Germline-derived CDR1 and CDR2 are LNHDA and SQIVND (reference sequence). The CDR3 nucleotides are TGTGCCAGTAGTATTGGGCCCCTTCGTCGGACCTACACCGGGGAGCTGTTTTTT. Translated: CASSIGPLRRTYTGELFF.

This sequence joins TRBV6-4 and TRBJ2-7, with a tentative D call TRBD1 (5 bases). CDR1 is MRHNA and CDR2 is SNTAGT in the germline V gene. The ends were cut back, 8 bases at V and 0 bases at J, with 14 bases in the middle. CDR3 length: 14 amino acids. The CDR3 nucleotides are TGTGCCAGCGGGCAGGGAACCGCCTCCTACGAGCAGTACTTC. This codes for CASGQGTASYEQYF.

The rearrangement links TRBV12-3 or TRBV12-4 to TRBJ2-5; D remains unclear. This CDR3 region has 12 residues. V was trimmed by 7 bases and J by 2 bases, leaving 8 bases between them. CDR3: CASKYRQETQYF. CDR3 coding DNA: TGTGCCAGCAAATACAGACAAGAGACCCAGTACTTC.

This clone was picked up a small number of times. The V call is TRBV27, the J call TRBJ2-7; 8 positions match TRBD1. This CDR3 is built from 14 residues. Germline V gene data show CDR1 as MNHEY and CDR2 as SMNVEV (reference sequence). V lost 7 bases and J lost 3; bases outside the gene matches: 8. CDR3 protein: CASMSRTGFYEQYF. CDR3 nucleotide sequence: TGTGCCAGCATGTCCAGGACAGGGTTCTACGAGCAGTACTTC.

The chain uses TRBV6-5 and TRBJ2-7; the D gene is possibly TRBD1 (6 bases). Germline V lookup: CDR1 MNHEY, CDR2 SVGAGI. This CDR3 has 12 residues. V dropped 7 bases and J dropped 5 bases, with 12 bases sitting between them. CDR3 region: CASTSTGNEQYF. CDR3 DNA sequence: TGTGCCAGCACCTCAACAGGGAACGAGCAGTACTTC.

This clone was observed once. The gene calls are TRBV6-5 and TRBJ1-6; no clear D. CDR3 length: 12 residues. CDR1 is MNHEY, CDR2 SVGAGI, per germline. V lost 7 bases and J 7 bases, leaving 8 bases between the germline ends. CDR3 sequence (DNA): TGTGCCAGCAAATTTTGGAATTCACCCCTCCACTTT. Translated, it gives CASKFWNSPLHF.

This chain joins TRBV15 and TRBJ2-5; 7 bases are a match to TRBD2. The CDR3 loop spans 12 amino acids. J gave up 9 bases and V 0 bases, and 1 base lay outside the gene matches. Germline V CDR1 and CDR2: LNHNV, YYDKDF (reference sequence). CDR3 bases: TGTGCCACCAGCAGAGACCGGGGGGCCCAGTACTTC. Translated, it gives CATSRDRGAQYF.

The genes are TRBV5-6 and TRBJ2-5, with D hard to call. Trimming shortened V by 1 base and J by 5 bases, and 9 bases separated the two germline ends. Germline V gene data show CDR1 as SGHDT and CDR2 as YYEEEE. The CDR3 sequence is 13 residues long. CDR3: CASSLILAETQYF. DNA of the CDR3: TGTGCCAGCAGCTTGATTCTGGCGGAGACCCAGTACTTC.

The V and J genes are TRBV6-5 and TRBJ2-1; TRBD2 matches 7 bases. V lost 7 bases and J lost 4; bases outside the gene matches: 10. Germline values: CDR1 MNHEY, CDR2 SVGAGI. This CDR3 region has 15 residues. The DNA of the CDR3 is TGTGCCAGCAACGTGGGGGGGGGACTGTACAATGAGCAGTTCTTC. Protein: CASNVGGGLYNEQFF.

The chain has TRBV7-8 and TRBJ1-1; 9 bases map to TRBD1. This CDR3 contains 14 residues. With 5 bases clipped from V and 4 bases from J, the junction kept 5 bases outside the gene matches. Germline assignment: CDR1 SGHVS and CDR2 FQNEAQ. CDR3 DNA sequence: TGTGCCAGCAGCCGCGGACAGGGGAGCACTGAAGCTTTCTTT. Amino acids: CASSRGQGSTEAFF.

This sequence joins TRBV10-2 and TRBJ1-3; D uncertain. V dropped 6 bases and J dropped 0 bases, with 12 bases sitting between them. The CDR3 contains 15 residues. Germline V gene data show CDR1 as WSHSY and CDR2 as SAAADI. The CDR3 loop reads CASRPSGSSGNTIYF. The CDR3 DNA sequence: TGCGCCAGCAGGCCAAGTGGGTCCTCTGGAAACACCATATATTTT.

The chain is built from TRBV6-5 and TRBJ2-1; 9 positions agree with TRBD1. There are 14 residues in the CDR3. J lost 6 bases, V lost 10 bases, and 10 bases had no gene match. Looked up from germline, CDR1 is MNHEY and CDR2 is SVGAGI. CDR3 in amino acids: CATRSGTGSNEQFF. The CDR3 region has the DNA TGTGCCACCCGATCCGGGACAGGGAGCAATGAGCAGTTCTTC.

Written as DNA, the CDR3 is TGTGCCAGCAGATCAACAGGGAACACTGAAGCTTTCTTT. Its translation: CASRSTGNTEAFF. The chain joins TRBV28 to TRBJ1-1; possible D gene TRBD1, 5 bases. The V end lost 6 bases, the J end lost 1 base, and 9 bases lay between the germline ends. CDR1 MDHEN and CDR2 SYDVKM come from the germline V gene. The CDR3 spans 13 residues.

This rearrangement joins TRBV2 to TRBJ1-1; TRBD1 matches 7 bases. CDR3 length: 13 amino acids. Unmatched junction bases numbered 3, after V lost 6 bases and J lost 2 bases. Germline V lookup: CDR1 SNHLY, CDR2 FYNNEI. CDR3 sequence reads: CASSGTVNTEAFF. DNA of the CDR3: TGTGCCAGCAGCGGGACAGTCAACACTGAAGCTTTCTTT.

The sample holds a few counts of this clone. The chain links TRBV3-1 (or the pseudogene TRBV3-2) to TRBJ2-1, with D perhaps TRBD1 or TRBD2 (6 bases each). The CDR3 length is 14 residues. Germline lookup yields CDR1 LGHDT and CDR2 YNNKEL (reference sequence). The V and J ends lost 1 base and 4 bases respectively, with 8 bases between them. CDR3 sequence reads: CASSQGGAYNEQFF. The DNA of the CDR3 is TGTGCCAGCAGCCAAGGGGGGGCTTACAATGAGCAGTTCTTC.

The rearrangement joins TRBV2 to TRBJ2-7, with 7 bases aligning to TRBD2. This CDR3 is built from 14 residues. With V trimmed by 3 bases and J by 2 bases, 4 bases remained unmatched. Germline V lookup: CDR1 SNHLY, CDR2 FYNNEI. The CDR3: CASSEGGLPYEQYF. The CDR3 coding sequence is TGTGCCAGCAGTGAGGGGGGGTTACCCTACGAGCAGTACTTC. Complete variable domain (other parts from reference TRBV2 and TRBJ2-7): EPEVTQTPSHQVTQMGQEVILRCVPISNHLYFYWYRQILGQKVEFLVSFYNNEISEKSEIFDDQFSVERPDGSNFTLKIRSTKLEDSAMYFCASSEGGLPYEQYFGPGTRLTVT.

The chain carries TRBV4-1 and TRBJ2-7; 12 nucleotides align to TRBD2. With V trimmed by 0 bases and J by 12 bases, 12 bases remained unmatched. Germline lookup yields CDR1 MGHRA and CDR2 YSYEKL. This CDR3 is 16 amino acids long. The CDR3 sequence is CASSQDTSGRLMRTYF. CDR3 bases: TGCGCCAGCAGCCAAGACACTAGCGGGAGGCTAATGCGTACGTACTTC.

The V gene is TRBV28, the J gene TRBJ2-1, with 8 bases lining up with TRBD1. After removal of 1 base from V and 16 bases from J, the junction contained 6 bases not matched to a gene. The CDR3 runs to 12 residues. The germline V gene encodes CDR1 MDHEN and CDR2 SYDVKM. The CDR3 nucleotides read TGTGCCAGCAGTTTATACGTGGGACAGGCCTTCTTC. Its translation is CASSLYVGQAFF.

This chain connects TRBV6-6 to TRBJ2-2; a possible D gene is TRBD2 (5 bases). Germline V CDR1 and CDR2: MNHNY, SVGAGI (reference sequence). The CDR3 spans 15 residues. V lost 6 bases and J 1 base, leaving 12 bases between the germline ends. CDR3 nucleotide sequence: TGTGCCAGCAGCCGGATCCGGGGGAACACCGGGGAGCTGTTTTTT. The encoded protein is CASSRIRGNTGELFF.

This chain uses TRBV28 with TRBJ1-2; D possibly corresponds to TRBD1 (6 bases). Germline V lookup: CDR1 MDHEN, CDR2 SYDVKM. CDR3 size: 14 residues. V dropped 6 bases and J dropped 6 bases, with 17 bases sitting between them. The CDR3 nucleotides are TGTGCCAGCAGGAAAGGGGGACTAAGCGATGGCTACACCTTC. Its protein product is CASRKGGLSDGYTF.

The J gene is TRBJ2-3, the V gene TRBV7-9; no definite D call. CDR1 and CDR2 (germline): SEHNR, FQNEAQ (reference sequence). The CDR3 runs to 15 residues. V lost 5 bases and J 7 bases, leaving 19 bases between the germline ends. CDR3 nucleotide sequence: TGTGCCAGCAGCGCGAGTCAAGCCCGTGGGAATACGCAGTATTTT. It yields the protein CASSASQARGNTQYF.

The rearrangement joins TRBV6-6 to TRBJ2-7; the match to TRBD2 covers 8 bases. Trimming took 5 bases from V and 5 from J; bases not matched to a gene: 8. CDR3 length: 14 residues. In germline, CDR1 is MNHNY, CDR2 SVGAGI (reference sequence). The CDR3 loop reads CASSQLAAYDEQYF. The CDR3 DNA reads TGTGCCAGCAGTCAACTAGCGGCATACGACGAGCAGTACTTC.

The rearrangement links TRBV11-2 to TRBJ1-1; a weak D match, TRBD1 (6 bases). V was trimmed by 3 bases and J by 2 bases, leaving 7 bases between them. The length of the CDR3 is 13 residues. Germline CDR1 and CDR2: SGHAT and FQNNGV. The CDR3 here is CASSLTGNTEAFF. The CDR3 DNA sequence: TGTGCCAGCAGCTTGACAGGAAACACTGAAGCTTTCTTT.